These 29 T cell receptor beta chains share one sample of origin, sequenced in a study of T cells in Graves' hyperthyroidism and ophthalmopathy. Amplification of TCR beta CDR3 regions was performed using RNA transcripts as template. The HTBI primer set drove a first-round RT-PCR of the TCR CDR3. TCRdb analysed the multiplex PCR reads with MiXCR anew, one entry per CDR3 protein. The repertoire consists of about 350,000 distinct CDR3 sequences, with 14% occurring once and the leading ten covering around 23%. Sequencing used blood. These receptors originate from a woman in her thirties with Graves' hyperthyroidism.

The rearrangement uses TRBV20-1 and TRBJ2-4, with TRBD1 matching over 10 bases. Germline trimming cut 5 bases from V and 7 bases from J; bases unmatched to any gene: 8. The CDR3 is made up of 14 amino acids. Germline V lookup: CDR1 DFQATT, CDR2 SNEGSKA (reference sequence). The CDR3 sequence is CSAPGDRGRNIQYF. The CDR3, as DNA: TGCAGTGCTCCAGGGGACAGGGGAAGGAACATTCAGTACTTC.

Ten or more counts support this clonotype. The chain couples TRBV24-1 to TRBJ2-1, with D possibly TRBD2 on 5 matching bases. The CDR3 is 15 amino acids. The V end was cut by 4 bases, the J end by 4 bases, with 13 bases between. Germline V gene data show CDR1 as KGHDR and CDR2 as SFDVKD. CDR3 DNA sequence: TGTGCCACCAGTGAGAAGACTACCACTTACAATGAGCAGTTCTTC. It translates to CATSEKTTTYNEQFF.

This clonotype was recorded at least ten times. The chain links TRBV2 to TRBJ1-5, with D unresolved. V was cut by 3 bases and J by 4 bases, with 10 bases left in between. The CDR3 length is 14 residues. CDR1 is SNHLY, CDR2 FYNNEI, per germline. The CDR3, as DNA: TGTGCCAGCAGTGAGCACAGAAAGAATCAGCCCCAGCATTTT. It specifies CASSEHRKNQPQHF.

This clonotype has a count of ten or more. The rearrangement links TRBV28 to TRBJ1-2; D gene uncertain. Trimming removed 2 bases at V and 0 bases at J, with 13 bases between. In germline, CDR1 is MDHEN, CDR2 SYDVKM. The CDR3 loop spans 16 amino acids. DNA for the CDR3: TGTGCCAGCAGTTTAAACCGGGGTCCAACTAACTATGGCTACACCTTC. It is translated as CASSLNRGPTNYGYTF.

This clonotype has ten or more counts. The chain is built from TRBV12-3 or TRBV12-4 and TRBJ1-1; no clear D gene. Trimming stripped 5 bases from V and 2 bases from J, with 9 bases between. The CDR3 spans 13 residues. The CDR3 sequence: CASSGWVNTEAFF. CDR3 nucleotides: TGTGCCAGCAGTGGGTGGGTTAACACTGAAGCTTTCTTT.

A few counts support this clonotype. CDR3 sequence (DNA): TGCAGTGCTAGAGACAAAACTACAGGGGGCGATCGGCCCCAGCATTTT. This encodes CSARDKTTGGDRPQHF. The rearrangement links TRBV20-1 to TRBJ1-5, with 9 positions matching TRBD1. This CDR3 comprises 16 residues. V lost 0 bases to trimming and J lost 9 bases; unmatched junction nucleotides: 12. Germline V gives CDR1 DFQATT, CDR2 SNEGSKA (reference sequence).

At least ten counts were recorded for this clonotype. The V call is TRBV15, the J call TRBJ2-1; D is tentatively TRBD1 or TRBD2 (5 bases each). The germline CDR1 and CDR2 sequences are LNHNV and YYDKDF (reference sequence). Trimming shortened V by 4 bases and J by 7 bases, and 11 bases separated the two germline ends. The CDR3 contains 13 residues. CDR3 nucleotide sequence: TGTGCCACCAGCACCGGGACCAGTAATGAGCAGTTCTTC. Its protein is CATSTGTSNEQFF.

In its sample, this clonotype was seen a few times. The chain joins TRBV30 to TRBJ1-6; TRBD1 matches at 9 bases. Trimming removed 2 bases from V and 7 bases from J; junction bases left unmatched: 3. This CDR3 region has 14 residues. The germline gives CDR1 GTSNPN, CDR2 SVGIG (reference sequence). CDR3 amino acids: CAWSNDRGNSPLHF. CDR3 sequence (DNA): TGTGCCTGGAGTAATGACAGGGGGAATTCACCCCTCCACTTT.

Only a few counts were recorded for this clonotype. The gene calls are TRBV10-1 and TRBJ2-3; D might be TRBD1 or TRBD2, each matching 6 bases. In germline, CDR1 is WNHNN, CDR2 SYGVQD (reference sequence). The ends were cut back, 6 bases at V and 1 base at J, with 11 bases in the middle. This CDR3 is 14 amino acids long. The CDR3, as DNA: TGCGCCAGCAGATCCGGGGGCGGCACAGATACGCAGTATTTT. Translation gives CASRSGGGTDTQYF.

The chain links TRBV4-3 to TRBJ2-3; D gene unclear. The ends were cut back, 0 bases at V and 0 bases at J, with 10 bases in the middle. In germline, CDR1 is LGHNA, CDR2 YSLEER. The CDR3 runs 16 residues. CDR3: CASSQERHSSTDTQYF. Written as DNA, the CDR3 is TGCGCCAGCAGCCAAGAGCGGCATTCTAGCACAGATACGCAGTATTTT.

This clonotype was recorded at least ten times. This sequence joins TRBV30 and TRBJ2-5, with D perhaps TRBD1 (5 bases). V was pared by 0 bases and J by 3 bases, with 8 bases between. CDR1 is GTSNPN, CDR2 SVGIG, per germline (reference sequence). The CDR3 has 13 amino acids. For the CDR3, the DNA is TGTGCCTGGAGTGTTAGGACAAAAGAGACCCAGTACTTC. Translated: CAWSVRTKETQYF.

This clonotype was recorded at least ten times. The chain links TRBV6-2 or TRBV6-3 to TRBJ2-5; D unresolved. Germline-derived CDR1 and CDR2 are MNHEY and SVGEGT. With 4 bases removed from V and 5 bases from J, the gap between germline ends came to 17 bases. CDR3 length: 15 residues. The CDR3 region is CASSFTSSLPETQYF. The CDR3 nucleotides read TGTGCCAGCAGTTTTACCTCTTCCCTTCCGGAGACCCAGTACTTC.

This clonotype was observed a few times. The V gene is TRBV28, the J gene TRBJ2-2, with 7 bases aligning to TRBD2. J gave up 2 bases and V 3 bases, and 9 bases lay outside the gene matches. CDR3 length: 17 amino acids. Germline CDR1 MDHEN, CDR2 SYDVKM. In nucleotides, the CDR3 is TGTGCCAGCAGTTTCCCCCACGGGACTACAAACACCGGGGAGCTGTTTTTT. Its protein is CASSFPHGTTNTGELFF.

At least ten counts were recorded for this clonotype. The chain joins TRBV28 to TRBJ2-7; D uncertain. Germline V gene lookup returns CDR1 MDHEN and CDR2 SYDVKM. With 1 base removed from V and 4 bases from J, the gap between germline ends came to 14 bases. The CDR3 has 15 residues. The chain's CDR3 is CASSLSRGGRYEQYF. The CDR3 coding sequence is TGTGCCAGCAGTTTATCCCGCGGTGGCAGATACGAGCAGTACTTC.

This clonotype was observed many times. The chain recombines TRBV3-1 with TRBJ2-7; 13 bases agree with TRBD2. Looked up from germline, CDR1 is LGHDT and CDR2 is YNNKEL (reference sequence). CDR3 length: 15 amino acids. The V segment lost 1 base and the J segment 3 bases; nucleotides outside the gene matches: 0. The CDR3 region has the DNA TGTGCCAGCAGCCAAGGGACTAGCGGGAGCTACGAGCAGTACTTC. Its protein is CASSQGTSGSYEQYF.

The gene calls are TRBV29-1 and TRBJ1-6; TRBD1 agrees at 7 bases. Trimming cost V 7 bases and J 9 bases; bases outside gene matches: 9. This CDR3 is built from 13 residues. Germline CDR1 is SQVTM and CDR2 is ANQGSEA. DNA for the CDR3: TGCAGCGCAGCGACAGGGCCCGGTTCACCCCTCCACTTT. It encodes CSAATGPGSPLHF.

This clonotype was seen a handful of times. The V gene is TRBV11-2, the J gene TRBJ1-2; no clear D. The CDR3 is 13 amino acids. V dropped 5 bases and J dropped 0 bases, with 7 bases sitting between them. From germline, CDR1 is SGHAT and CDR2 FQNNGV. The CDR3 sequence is CASSTVTNYGYTF. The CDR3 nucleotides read TGTGCCAGCAGCACGGTGACTAACTATGGCTACACCTTC.

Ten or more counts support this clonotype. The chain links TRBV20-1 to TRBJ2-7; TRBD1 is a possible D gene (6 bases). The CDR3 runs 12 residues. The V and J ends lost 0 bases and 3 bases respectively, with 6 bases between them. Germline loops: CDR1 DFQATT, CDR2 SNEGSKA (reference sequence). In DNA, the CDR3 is TGCAGTGCTAGAGAACAGGGCTACGAGCAGTACTTC. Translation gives CSAREQGYEQYF.

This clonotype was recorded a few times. The CDR3 protein is CASSVLGTGGEQYF. DNA of the CDR3: TGTGCCAGCAGCGTACTCGGGACAGGGGGCGAGCAGTACTTC. The chain couples TRBV9 to TRBJ2-7; 11 nucleotides line up with TRBD1. The CDR3 extends over 14 amino acids. The V segment lost 1 base and the J segment 6 bases; nucleotides outside the gene matches: 3. Germline V gives CDR1 SGDLS, CDR2 YYNGEE.

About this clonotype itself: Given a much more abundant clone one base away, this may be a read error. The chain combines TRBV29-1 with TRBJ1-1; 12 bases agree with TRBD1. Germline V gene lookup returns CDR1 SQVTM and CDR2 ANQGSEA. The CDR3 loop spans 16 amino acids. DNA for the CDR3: TGCAGTGCTAGAGATCCGGGACAGGGGGCGCGTACTGAAGCTTCCTTT. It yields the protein CSARDPGQGARTEASF.

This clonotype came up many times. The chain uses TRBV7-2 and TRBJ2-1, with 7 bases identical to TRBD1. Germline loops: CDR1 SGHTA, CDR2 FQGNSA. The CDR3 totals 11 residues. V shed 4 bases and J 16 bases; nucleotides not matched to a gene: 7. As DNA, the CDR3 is TGTGCCAGCAGCTCCCCGGGACAGAGCTTCTTC. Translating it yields CASSSPGQSFF.

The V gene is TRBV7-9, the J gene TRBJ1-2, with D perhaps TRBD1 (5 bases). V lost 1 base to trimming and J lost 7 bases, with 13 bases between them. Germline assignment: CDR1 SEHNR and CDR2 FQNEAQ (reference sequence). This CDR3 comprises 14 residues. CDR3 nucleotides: TGTGCCAGCAGCTTAGGGGGCACGCTCGGTGGCTACACCTTC. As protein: CASSLGGTLGGYTF.

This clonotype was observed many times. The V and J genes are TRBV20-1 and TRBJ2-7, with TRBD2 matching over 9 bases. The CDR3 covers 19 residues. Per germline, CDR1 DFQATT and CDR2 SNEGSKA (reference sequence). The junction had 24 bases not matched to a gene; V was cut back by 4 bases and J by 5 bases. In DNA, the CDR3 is TGCAGTGCTACCTACATGTTTGTCGGCGGGAGGGCCACAAGGAACGAGCAGTACTTC. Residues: CSATYMFVGGRATRNEQYF.

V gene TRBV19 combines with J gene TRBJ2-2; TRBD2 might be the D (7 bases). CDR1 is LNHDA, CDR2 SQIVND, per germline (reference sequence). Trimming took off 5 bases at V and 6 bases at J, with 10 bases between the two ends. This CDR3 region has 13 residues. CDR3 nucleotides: TGTGCCAGTAGTTGGGGGGGCGCCGGGGAGCTGTTTTTT. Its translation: CASSWGGAGELFF.

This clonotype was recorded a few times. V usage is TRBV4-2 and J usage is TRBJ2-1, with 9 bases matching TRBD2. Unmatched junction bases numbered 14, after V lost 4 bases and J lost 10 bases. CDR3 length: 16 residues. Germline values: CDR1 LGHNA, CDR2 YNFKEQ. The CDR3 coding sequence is TGTGCCAGCAGCCCGGCCGGGACTAGCATCGTAGGAGAGCAGTTCTTC. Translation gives CASSPAGTSIVGEQFF.

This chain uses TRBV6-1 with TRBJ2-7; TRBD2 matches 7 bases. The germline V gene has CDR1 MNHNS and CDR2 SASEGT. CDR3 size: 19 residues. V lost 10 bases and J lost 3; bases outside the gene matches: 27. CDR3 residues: CATKPPGWAWDAGDYEQYF. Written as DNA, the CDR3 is TGTGCCACCAAACCTCCGGGGTGGGCCTGGGATGCGGGAGACTACGAGCAGTACTTC.

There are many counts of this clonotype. The CDR3 is CASRLQGEQYF. The CDR3 nucleotides read TGTGCCAGCAGACTACAGGGGGAGCAGTACTTC. The genes are TRBV6-1 and TRBJ2-7; 7 positions match TRBD1. Unmatched junction bases numbered 3, after V lost 6 bases and J lost 7 bases. Germline CDR1 is MNHNS and CDR2 is SASEGT. There are 11 residues in the CDR3.

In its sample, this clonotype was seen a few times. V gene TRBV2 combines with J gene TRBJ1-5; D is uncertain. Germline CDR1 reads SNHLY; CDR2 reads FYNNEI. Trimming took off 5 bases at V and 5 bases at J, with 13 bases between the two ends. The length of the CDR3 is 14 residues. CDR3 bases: TGTGCCAGCAGTAAAGGGAACGGTGATCAGCCCCAGCATTTT. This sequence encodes CASSKGNGDQPQHF.

CDR3 residues: CASRPNRRSSYEQYF. The CDR3 DNA sequence: TGTGCCAGCCGACCTAACCGGAGGAGCTCCTACGAGCAGTACTTC. The genes are TRBV6-1 and TRBJ2-7, with D possibly matching TRBD2 (5 bases). The CDR3 consists of 15 residues. V was cut by 8 bases and J by 0 bases, with 17 bases left in between. Germline loops: CDR1 MNHNS, CDR2 SASEGT.